The rows below give T cell receptor beta chains drawn from one sample of a study of control samples from healthy donors and cancer patients. Data came from immunoSEQ multiplex PCR; TCRdb stores just in-frame clones and leaves some out. Altogether 35,000 to 50,000 clones are present, about 94% being singletons, with the ten largest covering roughly a quarter. Material: blood. Receptor source: a man aged 55-75 years in good health. Both conserved end residues are part of each CDR3. The order of the fields is D gene, V gene, CDR3 length, J gene, CDR3 protein, CDR3 DNA. The D gene is left open where the match is weak.

>TRBD1|TRBV19|15|TRBJ2-4
CASSSKGQGTNIQYF
TGTGCCAGTAGTTCAAAGGGACAGGGTACAAACATTCAGTACTTC
>-|TRBV28|13|TRBJ1-2
CASSWQKSYGYTF
TGTGCCAGCAGTTGGCAAAAGAGCTATGGCTACACCTTC
>-|TRBV5-1|14|TRBJ1-1
CASSLNLGIAEAFF
TGCGCCAGCAGCTTGAATCTGGGGATCGCTGAAGCTTTCTTT
>-|TRBV6-5|14|TRBJ1-2
CASSRDDSNYGYTF
TGTGCCAGCAGTAGGGATGACTCTAACTATGGCTACACCTTC
>-|TRBV5-1|15|TRBJ1-4
CASSLVGFSDEKLFF
TGCGCCAGCAGCTTGGTCGGGTTCTCGGATGAAAAACTGTTTTTT
>-|TRBV7-8|15|TRBJ2-3
CASSLGGLESDTQYF
TGTGCCAGCAGCTTAGGTGGCCTAGAATCAGATACGCAGTATTTT
>-|TRBV27|13|TRBJ2-1
CASSLHLAHEQFF
TGTGCCAGCAGTTTACATCTGGCCCATGAGCAGTTCTTC
>TRBD1|TRBV7-9|15|TRBJ2-7
CASSLEGAAPYEQYF
TGTGCCAGCAGCTTAGAGGGGGCGGCCCCCTACGAGCAGTACTTC
>-|TRBV3-1/TRBV3-2|14|TRBJ2-2
CASSQEGGTGELFF
TGTGCCAGCAGCCAAGAAGGCGGGACCGGGGAGCTGTTTTTT
>-|TRBV28|16|TRBJ1-4
CASSTYRTADNEKLFF
TGTGCCAGCAGCACTTATAGGACAGCGGATAATGAAAAACTGTTTTTT
>-|TRBV18|16|TRBJ1-6
CASSPPHQTDNSPLHF
TGTGCCAGCTCACCACCTCACCAAACGGATAATTCACCCCTCCACTTT
>-|TRBV2|15|TRBJ1-6
CASLASVLNNSPLHF
TGTGCCAGCCTCGCTTCCGTCCTAAATAATTCACCCCTCCACTTT
>-|TRBV28|15|TRBJ2-7
CASSLFGGPEYEQYF
TGTGCCAGCAGTTTATTTGGGGGTCCGGAATACGAGCAGTACTTC
>-|TRBV7-3|14|TRBJ2-1
CASSLLEGNNEQFF
TGTGCCAGCAGCTTATTAGAGGGAAACAATGAGCAGTTCTTC